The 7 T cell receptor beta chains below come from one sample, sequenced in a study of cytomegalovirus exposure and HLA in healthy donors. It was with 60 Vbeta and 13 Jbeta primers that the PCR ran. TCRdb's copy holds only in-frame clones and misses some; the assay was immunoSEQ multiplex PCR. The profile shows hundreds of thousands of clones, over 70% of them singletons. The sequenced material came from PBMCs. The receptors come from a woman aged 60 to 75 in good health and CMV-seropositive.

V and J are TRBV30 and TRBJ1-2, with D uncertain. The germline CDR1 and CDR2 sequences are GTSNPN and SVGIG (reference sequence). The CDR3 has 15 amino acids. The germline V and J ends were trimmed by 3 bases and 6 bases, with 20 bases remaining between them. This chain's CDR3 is CAWRHSSTGRDGYTF. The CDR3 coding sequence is TGTGCCTGGAGACATTCGTCGACTGGGCGGGATGGCTACACCTTC. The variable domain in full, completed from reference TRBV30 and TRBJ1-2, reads SQTIHQWPATLVQPVGSPLSLECTVEGTSNPNLYWYRQAAGRGLQLLFYSVGIGQISSEVPQNLSASRPQDRQFILSSKKLLLSDSGFYLCAWRHSSTGRDGYTFGSGTRLTVV.

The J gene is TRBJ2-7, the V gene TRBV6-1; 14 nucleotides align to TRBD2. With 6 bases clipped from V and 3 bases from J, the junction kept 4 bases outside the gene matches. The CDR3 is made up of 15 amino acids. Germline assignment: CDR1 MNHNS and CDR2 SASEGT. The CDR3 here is CASSYGTSGGYEQYF. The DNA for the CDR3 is TGTGCCAGCAGCTACGGGACTAGCGGGGGCTACGAGCAGTACTTC.

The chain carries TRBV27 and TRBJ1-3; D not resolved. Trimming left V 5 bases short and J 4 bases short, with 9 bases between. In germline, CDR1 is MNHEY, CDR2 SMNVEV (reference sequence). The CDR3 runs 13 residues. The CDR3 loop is CASSRTQGNTIYF. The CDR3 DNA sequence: TGTGCCAGCAGTCGAACGCAGGGAAACACCATATATTTT.

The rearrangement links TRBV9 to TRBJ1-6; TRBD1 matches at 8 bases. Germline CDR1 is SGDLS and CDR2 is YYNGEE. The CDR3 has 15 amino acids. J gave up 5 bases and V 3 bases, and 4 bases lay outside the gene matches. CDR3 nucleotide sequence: TGTGCCAGCAGCGGGAGGGGACAGGATAATTCACCCCTCCACTTT. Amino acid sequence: CASSGRGQDNSPLHF.

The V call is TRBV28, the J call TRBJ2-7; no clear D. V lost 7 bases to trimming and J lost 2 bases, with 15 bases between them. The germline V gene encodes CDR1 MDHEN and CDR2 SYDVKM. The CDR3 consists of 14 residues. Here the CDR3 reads CASMPGQVAYEQYF. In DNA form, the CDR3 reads TGTGCCAGCATGCCAGGTCAGGTTGCCTACGAGCAGTACTTC.

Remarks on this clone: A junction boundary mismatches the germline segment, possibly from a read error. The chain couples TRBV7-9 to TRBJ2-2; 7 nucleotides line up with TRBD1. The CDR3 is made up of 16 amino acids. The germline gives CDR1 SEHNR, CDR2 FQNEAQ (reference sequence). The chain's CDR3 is CSSTARGLSDTGELFF. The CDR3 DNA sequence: TGTTCCAGCACCGCGAGGGGGCTCTCGGACACCGGGGAGCTGTTTTTT.

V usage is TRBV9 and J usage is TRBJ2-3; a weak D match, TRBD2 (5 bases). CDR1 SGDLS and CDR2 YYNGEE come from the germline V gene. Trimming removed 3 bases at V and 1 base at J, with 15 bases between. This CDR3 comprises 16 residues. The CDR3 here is CASSAKLVIGTDTQYF. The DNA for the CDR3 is TGTGCCAGCAGCGCGAAACTAGTCATCGGCACAGATACGCAGTATTTT.